This T cell receptor (beta chain) was obtained from a study of human T cells and chemical hapten exposure. Looking at the study overall: Patients got weekly scalp diphenylcyclopropenone doses over the roughly 24-week study.

This sample's time point: patch test 2, 6 weeks after DPC sensitization. Treatment described: therapeutic diphenylcyclopropenone sensitization with weekly scalp DPC. TCRdb reanalysed the RACE reads using MiXCR and keeps one entry per CDR3 protein. Of a few hundred thousand distinct CDR3 sequences listed, 6% to 7% were seen once; the top ten hold around 6.1%. Germline V gene lookup returns CDR1 MDHEN and CDR2 SYDVKM. CDR3 length: 15 residues. Worth noting for this clonotype: A much larger clone lies a single base off, so this may be a read error.

The receptor's source is a woman in her late teens or twenties with alopecia areata. Some clones in this sample may be carry-over from other donors' samples. Material: whole blood, obtained in connection with sensitization to the hapten diphenylcyclopropenone (DPC). The V call is TRBV28, the J call TRBJ1-3; 7 positions match TRBD1. The CDR3 sequence: CTSIPPGGSGNTIYF. Here the CDR3 DNA reads TGTACCAGCATCCCGCCAGGGGGCTCTGGAAACACCATATATTTT.